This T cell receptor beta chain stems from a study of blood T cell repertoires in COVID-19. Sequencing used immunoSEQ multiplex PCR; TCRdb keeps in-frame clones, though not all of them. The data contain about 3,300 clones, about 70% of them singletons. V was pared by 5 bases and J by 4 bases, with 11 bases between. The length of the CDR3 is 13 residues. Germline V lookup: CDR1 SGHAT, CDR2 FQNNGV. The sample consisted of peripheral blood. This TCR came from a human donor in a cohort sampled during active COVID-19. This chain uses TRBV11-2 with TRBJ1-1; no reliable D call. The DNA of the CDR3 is TGTGCCAGCAGCATAGGTGGTAGCACTGAAGCTTTCTTT. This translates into CASSIGGSTEAFF.